This record covers a single T cell receptor (beta chain). This specimen belongs to a study of CD8+CD57+ T cells in acquired aplastic anemia. Selection for sequencing was limited to patients who had shown CD8+CD57+ cell expansion by flow cytometry. Genomic DNA, serving as template, underwent TCR beta VDJ and CDR3 profiling. TCRdb reprocessed the reads via MiXCR and lists one record per CDR3 protein. The sample has some 160,000 distinct CDR3 sequences, 40% to 50% seen once. The sample consisted of sorted CD4+, CD8+, or CD8+CD57+ T cells (not recorded which) from PBMCs. This receptor was identified in a human donor with aplastic anemia.

DNA for the CDR3: TGTGCCTGGAGTGTACCAGGAGACAGGGGGCAGAGTTTCTATGGCTACACCTTC. This codes for CAWSVPGDRGQSFYGYTF. The J gene is TRBJ1-2, the V gene TRBV30, with TRBD1 matching over 10 bases. Trimming removed 0 bases from V and 4 bases from J; junction bases left unmatched: 14. Germline CDR1 and CDR2: GTSNPN and SVGIG (reference sequence). CDR3 length: 18 residues. The variable domain in full, completed from reference TRBV30 and TRBJ1-2, reads SQTIHQWPATLVQPVGSPLSLECTVEGTSNPNLYWYRQAAGRGLQLLFYSVGIGQISSEVPQNLSASRPQDRQFILSSKKLLLSDSGFYLCAWSVPGDRGQSFYGYTFGSGTRLTVV.